The T cell receptor (beta chain) described here comes from a study of blood T cell repertoires in COVID-19. Study-level information: T cells, B-cell-depleted T cells, or PBMCs supplied cDNA or gDNA.

Sequencing used immunoSEQ multiplex PCR; TCRdb keeps in-frame clones, though not all of them. Here the sample spans hundreds of thousands of clones, 75% to 90% being singletons. The material sequenced was peripheral blood. This sequence was found in a man aged 60 to 69 who had recovered from COVID-19.

CDR3 nucleotides: TGCAGTGCTAGGGGGGGAGGGCCCCAGCATTTT. Translation gives CSARGGGPQHF. The chain is built from TRBV20-1 and TRBJ1-5; weak D call: TRBD1 (5 bases). Trimming removed 3 bases from V and 9 bases from J, with 9 bases in between. The CDR3 runs to 11 residues. Germline V gene data show CDR1 as DFQATT and CDR2 as SNEGSKA (reference sequence).